This T cell receptor beta chain was recovered during a study of naive and memory T cell subsets. Both TRBC1 and TRBC2 were covered by a beta constant-region primer of two equimolar oligonucleotides. TCRdb fed the UMI-ligation and nested PCR reads into MiXCR, producing one record per CDR3 protein. The data hold about 80,000 distinct CDR3 sequences, with 10% to 15% observed a single time. The germline V gene has CDR1 SQVTM and CDR2 ANQGSEA. The V gene lost 5 bases and the J gene lost 7 bases, with 12 bases spanning the gap. This CDR3 has 12 residues. The TCR comes from a human donor in good health. The chain combines TRBV29-1 with TRBJ2-1; no reliable D call. The source material was central memory CD4+ T cells from blood. The CDR3 sequence: CSVRPGFNEQFF. The CDR3 bases are TGCAGCGTTAGACCGGGCTTTAATGAGCAGTTCTTC.